The source of this T cell receptor beta chain is a study of neoadjuvant anti-PD-1 for oral cavity cancer. About the study: Before surgery, most patients got three to four biweekly 3 mg/kg nivolumab doses. Patients without progression received a fourth nivolumab dose around day 43, then surgical resection on days 50-56. Findings and limits, study-wide: PBMC Gini-index clonality exceeded responders' in non-responders post-nivolumab.

In this sample, this clone turned up once. The antigen remains undetermined. Assay used: immunoSEQ multiplex PCR; TCRdb lists only in-frame clones, some missing. This sample yields roughly 60,000 clones, of which approximately 80% are seen a single time; 2.6% belongs to the top ten. The V segment lost 5 bases and the J segment 10 bases; nucleotides outside the gene matches: 10. The length of the CDR3 is 15 residues. CDR1 and CDR2 (germline): LNHDA, SQIVND (reference sequence). This TCR derives from a person aged 35-79 years with oral cavity squamous cell carcinoma. This material consisted of PBMCs, taken before nivolumab (anti-PD-1) treatment. The gene calls are TRBV19 and TRBJ1-6; 8 bases are a match to TRBD1. The chain's CDR3 is CASSLPTGAGSPLHF. As DNA, the CDR3 is TGTGCCAGTAGTCTACCGACAGGGGCAGGATCACCCCTCCACTTT.